This T cell receptor beta chain derives from a study of breast tumors, draining lymph nodes, adjacent tissues. Findings and limits, study-wide: Compared with basal-like, luminal-like tumors shared significantly more repertoire with nontumor tissue. Data fit most tumor T cells coming from lymph node, expanding in tumor. Tumor repertoires ranked between lymph nodes and nontumor tissue in diversity, with V and J gene preferences.

Each CDR3 protein is one row after TCRdb ran MiXCR on the multiplex PCR reads. Of approximately 89,000 distinct CDR3 sequences in the sample, approximately 29% were seen once. The lymph nodes were axillary draining lymph nodes from breast cancer patients. CDR3 size: 13 residues. Per germline, CDR1 MNHEY and CDR2 SVGAGI. With 6 bases removed from V and 4 bases from J, the gap between germline ends came to 13 bases. Details on this clonotype: The antigen remains undetermined. A much larger clonotype is one base distant, so this may be a read error.

The chain is built from TRBV6-5 and TRBJ2-7; maybe TRBD1 (5 bases). This receptor was taken from a female donor with breast cancer. Some clones in this sample may be carry-over from other donors' samples. The material sequenced was axillary lymph node tissue. CDR3 protein: CASRPRQGYEQYF. For the CDR3, the DNA is TGTGCCAGCAGACCTCGTCAGGGTTACGAGCAGTACTTC.